The 6 T cell receptor beta chains below were found in one sample sequenced in a study of OX40 agonist ivuxolimab in advanced cancers. The repertoire was sequenced with immunoSEQ multiplex PCR; TCRdb's copy has only in-frame clones and lacks some. The table has more than 95,000 clones, 92% seen once. This sample comprised CD4+ or CD8+ T cells sorted from blood, obtained in a trial of the OX40 agonist ivuxolimab. The receptors come from an adult with an advanced solid tumor such as melanoma, head and neck, liver or kidney cancer.

V is TRBV29-1 and J is TRBJ2-5; D may be TRBD1 (6 bases). V lost 3 bases, J lost 3 bases, and 8 bases lay in between. The CDR3 covers 12 residues. Per germline, CDR1 SQVTM and CDR2 ANQGSEA. The CDR3 sequence is CSVDGGEETQYF. The CDR3, as DNA: TGCAGCGTTGATGGGGGCGAAGAGACCCAGTACTTC. Using reference TRBV29-1 and TRBJ2-5 for the parts outside the CDR3, the full variable domain is SAVISQKPSRDICQRGTSLTIQCQVDSQVTMMFWYRQQPGQSLTLIATANQGSEATYESGFVIDKFPISRPNLTFSTLTVSNMSPEDSSIYLCSVDGGEETQYFGPGTRLLVL.

CDR3 sequence: CASTPRGGATKNIQYF. CDR3 DNA sequence: TGCGCCAGCACCCCCCGGGGGGGCGCGACCAAAAACATTCAGTACTTC. The rearrangement links TRBV10-2 to TRBJ2-4; 8 bases fit TRBD2. The CDR3 extends over 16 amino acids. J was trimmed by 2 bases and V by 7 bases; bases with no gene match: 10. Germline CDR1 and CDR2: WSHSY and SAAADI.

The chain is built from TRBV5-5 and TRBJ1-4; no clear D. The germline V and J ends were trimmed by 0 bases and 5 bases, with 14 bases remaining between them. The CDR3 has 16 residues. The germline V gene encodes CDR1 SGHKS and CDR2 YYEKEE (reference sequence). The DNA of the CDR3 is TGTGCCAGCAGCTTGGCCTTGGCCTCCGGAAATGAAAAACTGTTTTTT. It translates to CASSLALASGNEKLFF. Looking up the rest from reference TRBV5-5 and TRBJ1-4 gives the full variable domain: DAGVTQSPTHLIKTRGQQVTLRCSPISGHKSVSWYQQVLGQGPQFIFQYYEKEERGRGNFPDRFSARQFPNYSSELNVNALLLGDSALYLCASSLALASGNEKLFFGSGTQLSVL.

The chain employs TRBV19 and TRBJ1-3; D is uncertain. The CDR3 consists of 16 residues. In germline, CDR1 is LNHDA, CDR2 SQIVND (reference sequence). V shed 3 bases and J shed 0 bases, with 12 bases lying between them. CDR3 in amino acids: CASSMIEARSGNTIYF. As DNA, the CDR3 is TGTGCCAGTAGTATGATCGAGGCCCGCTCTGGAAACACCATATATTTT.

This chain uses TRBV6-6 with TRBJ2-7, with 10 bases matching TRBD1. The V and J ends lost 5 bases and 4 bases, in that order; junction bases with no gene match: 2. The germline V gene encodes CDR1 MNHNY and CDR2 SVGAGI (reference sequence). The length of the CDR3 is 13 residues. CDR3 DNA sequence: TGTGCCAGCAGTCGGGGACAGGGGTACGAGCAGTACTTC. Protein sequence: CASSRGQGYEQYF.

The chain uses TRBV5-4 and TRBJ2-7, with 8 bases lining up with TRBD1. CDR1 and CDR2 from the germline V gene are SGHNT and YYREEE (reference sequence). J lost 0 bases, V lost 4 bases, and 6 bases had no gene match. This CDR3 region has 15 residues. This chain's CDR3 is CASSPGQGSSYEQYF. CDR3 DNA: TGTGCCAGCAGCCCAGGACAGGGAAGCTCCTACGAGCAGTACTTC.